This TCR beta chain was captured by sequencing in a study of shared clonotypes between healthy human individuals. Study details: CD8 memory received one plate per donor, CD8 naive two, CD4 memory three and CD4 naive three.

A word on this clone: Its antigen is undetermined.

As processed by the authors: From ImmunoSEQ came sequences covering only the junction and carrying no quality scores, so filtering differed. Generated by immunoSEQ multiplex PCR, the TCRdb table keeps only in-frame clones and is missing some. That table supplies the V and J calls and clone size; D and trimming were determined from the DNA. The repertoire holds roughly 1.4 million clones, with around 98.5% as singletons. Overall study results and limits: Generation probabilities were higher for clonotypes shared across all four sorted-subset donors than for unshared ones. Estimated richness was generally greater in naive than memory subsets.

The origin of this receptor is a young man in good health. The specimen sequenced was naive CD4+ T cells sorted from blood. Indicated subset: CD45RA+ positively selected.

The chain's CDR3 is CASSPRWGLGYNEQFF. The CDR3 DNA sequence: TGTGCCAGCAGCCCCCGGTGGGGCTTAGGGTACAATGAGCAGTTCTTC. The V gene is TRBV9, the J gene TRBJ2-1, with a weak D call TRBD1 (5 bases). In germline, CDR1 is SGDLS, CDR2 YYNGEE. The CDR3 extends over 16 amino acids. Trimming stripped 4 bases from V and 4 bases from J, with 18 bases between. The whole variable domain, filled in from reference TRBV9 and TRBJ2-1, reads DSGVTQTPKHLITATGQRVTLRCSPRSGDLSVYWYQQSLDQGLQFLIQYYNGEERAKGNILERFSAQQFPDLHSELNLSSLELGDSALYFCASSPRWGLGYNEQFFGPGTRLTVL.